This TCR beta chain stems from a study of T cells after yellow fever vaccination. TCRdb used MiXCR to reprocess the 5' RACE reads, holding one entry per CDR3 protein. The data hold 200,000 to 300,000 distinct CDR3 sequences, with about 7% observed a single time. This clonotype was observed a few times. Its antigen is undetermined. V lost 3 bases to trimming and J lost 6 bases; unmatched junction nucleotides: 11. The length of the CDR3 is 16 residues. Per the germline V gene, CDR1 is KGHSH and CDR2 is LQKENI. Notes on the study in general: Some clonotypes were seen in both the CD4 and the CD8 compartments. These made up a small share and likely arose from convergent recombination. A faster peak, day 5 versus 15, was reached by the weaker secondary response. Most primary-vaccination clones recurred post-booster (approximately 96% CD4, roughly 90% CD8).

The sequence derives from a young man who received the YFV17D yellow fever vaccine. The chain combines TRBV18 with TRBJ2-3, with 8 bases fitting TRBD2. The sample here was CD4+ T cells sorted from PBMCs, taken 15 days after the yellow fever booster vaccination. The chain's CDR3 is CASSPSPGLVFDTQYF. The CDR3 coding sequence is TGTGCCAGCTCACCCTCTCCGGGACTAGTGTTTGATACGCAGTATTTT. Filled out from reference TRBV18 and TRBJ2-3, the complete variable domain reads NAGVMQNPRHLVRRRGQEARLRCSPMKGHSHVYWYRQLPEEGLKFMVYLQKENIIDESGMPKERFSAEFPKEGPSILRIQQVVRGDSAAYFCASSPSPGLVFDTQYFGPGTRLTVL.